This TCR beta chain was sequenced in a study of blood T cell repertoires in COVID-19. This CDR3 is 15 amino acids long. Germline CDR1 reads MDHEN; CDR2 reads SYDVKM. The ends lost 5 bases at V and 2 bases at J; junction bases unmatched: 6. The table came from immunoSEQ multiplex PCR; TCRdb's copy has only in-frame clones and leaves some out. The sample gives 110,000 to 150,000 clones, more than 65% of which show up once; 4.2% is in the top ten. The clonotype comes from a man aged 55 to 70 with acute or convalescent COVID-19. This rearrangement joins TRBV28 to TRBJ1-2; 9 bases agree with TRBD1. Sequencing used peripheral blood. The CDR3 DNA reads TGTGCCAGCAGTACAGCTGGACAGGGGAACTATGGCTACACCTTC. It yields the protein CASSTAGQGNYGYTF.